The sequence of this TCR beta chain was determined in a study of T cells of healthy individuals. Using its own MiXCR run on the 5' RACE reads, TCRdb lists one record per CDR3 protein. Here the sample spans about 96,000 distinct CDR3 sequences, around 17% being singletons. This clonotype was recorded a few times. Germline lookup yields CDR1 SGHVS and CDR2 FQNEAQ. The V and J ends lost 5 bases and 10 bases respectively, with 18 bases between them. This CDR3 is 14 amino acids long. This TCR was sampled from a human donor in good health. The V call is TRBV7-8, the J call TRBJ1-5; D remains unclear. The CDR3 is CASSPGVLNPPQHF. CDR3 bases: TGTGCCAGCAGCCCGGGAGTTTTGAACCCTCCCCAGCATTTT. Supplemented by reference TRBV7-8 and TRBJ1-5, the full variable domain reads GAGVSQSPRYKVAKRGQDVALRCDPISGHVSLFWYQQALGQGPEFLTYFQNEAQLDKSGLPSDRFFAERPEGSVSTLKIQRTQQEDSAVYLCASSPGVLNPPQHFGDGTRLSIL.